These 13 T cell receptor beta chains originate from one sample sequenced in a study of blood T cell repertoires in COVID-19. The method was immunoSEQ multiplex PCR; TCRdb's version includes in-frame clones alone and lacks a portion of them. Of 300,000 to 350,000 clones listed, about nine tenths are singletons. The sequencing sample was made of peripheral blood. The receptors shown here come from a woman between 55 and 75 years old with COVID-19, enrolled during active disease.

V usage is TRBV6-1 and J usage is TRBJ1-4; TRBD1 aligns across 11 bases. V trimming: 4 bases; J trimming: 8 bases; junction bases outside the gene matches: 9. The CDR3 loop spans 16 amino acids. Germline V gene data show CDR1 as MNHNS and CDR2 as SASEGT. The CDR3 DNA reads as TGTGCCAGCAGTGCCTCTCCGGGACAGGGGGACGAAAAACTGTTTTTT. This translates into CASSASPGQGDEKLFF.

The chain is built from TRBV28 and TRBJ1-2; TRBD1 agrees at 8 bases. Trimming cost V 5 bases and J 5 bases; bases outside gene matches: 4. The CDR3 is 13 residues long. CDR1 MDHEN and CDR2 SYDVKM come from the germline V gene. The CDR3 coding sequence is TGTGCCAGCAGTCAGGGGGCGGGGTATGGCTACACCTTC. This sequence encodes CASSQGAGYGYTF.

The chain employs TRBV10-3 and TRBJ1-3, with a tentative D call TRBD1 (5 bases). The germline CDR1 and CDR2 sequences are ENHRY and SYGVKD. V was clipped by 2 bases and J by 0 bases, with 11 bases between them. The CDR3 totals 16 residues. Here the CDR3 reads CAISEKGPGSGNTIYF. CDR3 bases: TGTGCCATCAGTGAGAAGGGGCCAGGCTCTGGAAACACCATATATTTT.

The chain employs TRBV7-8 and TRBJ2-3; TRBD2 agrees at 9 bases. V shed 1 base, J shed 9 bases, and the junction held 17 bases outside the gene matches. Germline V CDR1 and CDR2: SGHVS, FQNEAQ. The CDR3 extends over 18 amino acids. The CDR3, as DNA: TGTGCCAGCAGCTTAGTGGGGACTAGCAGGGCCCTCTGGGGGACGCAGTATTTT. It encodes CASSLVGTSRALWGTQYF. Full variable domain (rest looked up from reference TRBV7-8 and TRBJ2-3): GAGVSQSPRYKVAKRGQDVALRCDPISGHVSLFWYQQALGQGPEFLTYFQNEAQLDKSGLPSDRFFAERPEGSVSTLKIQRTQQEDSAVYLCASSLVGTSRALWGTQYFGPGTRLTVL.

V usage is TRBV7-2 and J usage is TRBJ1-2; D remains ambiguous. The CDR3 is 14 residues long. CDR1 is SGHTA and CDR2 is FQGNSA in the germline V gene. V lost 5 bases and J 7 bases, leaving 17 bases between the germline ends. The CDR3 reads CASSSRPEPSGYTF. The CDR3, as DNA: TGTGCCAGCAGCAGTAGACCGGAGCCCTCTGGCTACACCTTC. Full variable domain (outside the CDR3, taken from reference TRBV7-2 and TRBJ1-2): GAGVSQSPSNKVTEKGKDVELRCDPISGHTALYWYRQSLGQGLEFLIYFQGNSAPDKSGLPSDRFSAERTGGSVSTLTIQRTQQEDSAVYLCASSSRPEPSGYTFGSGTRLTVV.

The chain recombines TRBV2 with TRBJ1-2; D call uncertain. This CDR3 region has 11 residues. V was shortened by 8 bases and J by 8 bases, with 12 bases between the two germline ends. The germline CDR1 and CDR2 sequences are SNHLY and FYNNEI. The CDR3 DNA sequence: TGTGCCAGCTTTGGTGTAAGCGGCTACACCTTC. This codes for CASFGVSGYTF.

This sequence joins TRBV4-2 and TRBJ1-3; tentatively, D is TRBD1 (5 bases). The CDR3 loop spans 15 amino acids. The germline V and J ends were trimmed by 4 bases and 0 bases, with 10 bases remaining between them. Germline V gene lookup returns CDR1 LGHNA and CDR2 YNFKEQ. The CDR3 bases are TGTGCCAGCAGCCCGCAGGGATTCTCTGGAAACACCATATATTTT. Amino acid sequence: CASSPQGFSGNTIYF.

The gene calls are TRBV18 and TRBJ2-2, with TRBD1 matching over 8 bases. CDR3 size: 15 residues. Trimming at V came to 6 bases and at J to 1 base, leaving 4 bases not matched to a gene. Germline V gene sequence: CDR1 KGHSH, CDR2 LQKENI. The CDR3 region is CASSQDRGNTGELFF. For the CDR3, the DNA is TGTGCCAGCTCCCAAGACAGGGGGAACACCGGGGAGCTGTTTTTT.

V usage is TRBV7-2 and J usage is TRBJ2-2, with D perhaps matching TRBD1 (5 bases). This CDR3 region has 15 residues. Trimming stripped 1 base from V and 0 bases from J, with 6 bases between. The V gene's germline CDR1 is SGHTA and CDR2 FQGNSA. Here the CDR3 DNA reads TGTGCCAGCAGCTTAGGACAGCCGAACACCGGGGAGCTGTTTTTT. Translating gives CASSLGQPNTGELFF.

V usage is TRBV5-1 and J usage is TRBJ2-1; D not resolved. The CDR3 covers 17 residues. From germline, CDR1 is SGHRS and CDR2 YFSETQ. Between the trimmed V and J ends, which lost 4 bases and 3 bases, there was a span of 20 bases. The CDR3 here is CASSLVMGLAVYNEQFF. The CDR3 nucleotides read TGCGCCAGCAGCCTCGTGATGGGTTTAGCTGTCTACAATGAGCAGTTCTTC.

The V call is TRBV10-3, the J call TRBJ1-2; TRBD1 matches 8 bases. The CDR3 length is 16 residues. Germline lookup yields CDR1 ENHRY and CDR2 SYGVKD. J was trimmed by 3 bases and V by 3 bases; bases with no gene match: 9. CDR3 sequence reads: CAISDYPGGADYGYTF. The CDR3 bases are TGTGCCATCAGTGATTACCCAGGGGGCGCGGACTATGGCTACACCTTC.

This clone was observed a few times. The V gene is TRBV18, the J gene TRBJ1-1; 8 bases agree with TRBD1. Germline V gene lookup returns CDR1 KGHSH and CDR2 LQKENI. After removal of 6 bases from V and 0 bases from J, the junction contained 9 bases not matched to a gene. The CDR3 is made up of 16 amino acids. CDR3 loop: CASSLMTGAMNTEAFF. The CDR3 DNA follows: TGTGCCAGCTCCCTCATGACAGGGGCGATGAACACTGAAGCTTTCTTT.

The V gene is TRBV27, the J gene TRBJ1-3; TRBD1 matches at 7 bases. CDR3 size: 14 residues. The V and J ends lost 2 bases and 6 bases, in that order; junction bases with no gene match: 4. Germline V CDR1 and CDR2: MNHEY, SMNVEV (reference sequence). The CDR3 nucleotides read TGTGCCAGCAGTTTAAGGGGGCCGGAAAACACCATATATTTT. It codes for CASSLRGPENTIYF.